This T cell receptor (beta chain) was observed in a study of blood T cell repertoires in COVID-19. Turning to the study itself: Whether acute or convalescent, the COVID-19 samples came from the United States, Italy and Spain. PBMCs, B-cell-depleted T cells, or T cells were the source of the cDNA or gDNA that made up the material.

This clone has a single count. Germline values: CDR1 MDHEN, CDR2 SYDVKM. The V gene end was trimmed by 1 base and the J gene end by 5 bases; junction bases not matched to a gene: 5. The CDR3 has 15 amino acids. Assay used: immunoSEQ multiplex PCR; TCRdb lists only in-frame clones, some missing. The data contain about 400,000 clones, approximately 90% of them singletons. The material sequenced was peripheral blood. V is TRBV28 and J is TRBJ1-5; 7 nucleotides line up with TRBD1. This clonotype originated in a woman aged 30 to 39 with acute or convalescent COVID-19. This CDR3 reads CASSLLGGGDQPQHF. The CDR3, as DNA: TGTGCCAGCAGTTTATTAGGGGGCGGAGATCAGCCCCAGCATTTT. The complete variable domain, with remaining parts taken from reference TRBV28 and TRBJ1-5, reads DVKVTQSSRYLVKRTGEKVFLECVQDMDHENMFWYRQDPGLGLRLIYFSYDVKMKEKGDIPEGYSVSREKKERFSLILESASTNQTSMYLCASSLLGGGDQPQHFGDGTRLSIL.